This T cell receptor (delta chain) was sequenced during a study of gamma-delta chains in newborns, infants, children. The CDR3 covers 19 residues. TCRdb made new clone calls on the reads using CATT. The repertoire holds approximately 12,000 delta-chain clones, around 8.8% seen once, with approximately 3.4% in the top ten. No V segment was called; the J segment is TRDJ2; no check of the table's D call, TRDD3, against the DNA was made. Sample: blood. This TCR derives from a child who was a newborn, infant or young child, either healthy, febrile or measles-vaccinated (not recorded which). DNA of the CDR3: TGTGCTCTTGGGGGATACCCCCTGGGGCTTGATGCTTTGACAGCACAACTCTTCTTT. It translates to CALGGYPLGLDALTAQLFF.